This T cell receptor beta chain was recorded in a study of vaccination and CD4 T cells after COVID-19. In TCRdb, the PCR reads were re-called with MiXCR into one record per CDR3 protein. Of around 14,000 distinct CDR3 sequences in the sample, roughly three quarters were seen once. This CDR3 spans 15 amino acids. The V end was cut by 0 bases, the J end by 7 bases, with 14 bases between. The germline V gene encodes CDR1 SGHTS and CDR2 YDEGEE. This clonotype originated in a human donor who had recovered from COVID-19. Material: CD4+ T cells from blood, obtained after SARS-CoV-2 vaccination. The V gene is TRBV5-8, the J gene TRBJ2-1, with D perhaps assigned TRBD1 or TRBD2 (5 bases each). In DNA, the CDR3 is TGTGCCAGCAGCTTGGGAGGGACCCGGGTGAATGAGCAGTTCTTC. Its translation is CASSLGGTRVNEQFF. Full variable domain (outside the CDR3, taken from reference TRBV5-8 and TRBJ2-1): EAGVTQSPTHLIKTRGQQATLRCSPISGHTSVYWYQQALGLGLQFLLWYDEGEERNRGNFPPRFSGRQFPNYSSELNVNALELEDSALYLCASSLGGTRVNEQFFGPGTRLTVL.